Each of the 11 T cell receptor beta chains below was sequenced from the same sample in a study of blood T cells in healthy people across ages. Together with a sample-barcoded 5' primer, a J-beta primer mix was included in a second PCR lasting about 7 to 12 cycles. TCRdb reanalysed the 5' RACE reads using MiXCR and keeps one entry per CDR3 protein. Counted here are 920,000 or so distinct CDR3 sequences, 35% to 50% occurring once; the ten biggest clones make up about 20%. The sample consisted of blood. These receptors originate from a woman aged 55-70 years in good health.

The J gene is TRBJ2-1, the V gene TRBV7-2; TRBD2 might be the D (6 bases). CDR1 is SGHTA and CDR2 is FQGNSA in the germline V gene. V lost 3 bases to trimming and J lost 6 bases, with 12 bases between them. The CDR3 consists of 14 residues. The CDR3 is CASSFKGGPNEQFF. The CDR3, as DNA: TGTGCCAGCAGCTTTAAGGGAGGACCCAATGAGCAGTTCTTC.

This clonotype occurred many times. The rearrangement uses TRBV4-1 and TRBJ2-1; TRBD2 matches at 9 bases. Germline assignment: CDR1 MGHRA and CDR2 YSYEKL. The V segment lost 0 bases and the J segment 7 bases; nucleotides outside the gene matches: 10. The CDR3 covers 17 residues. The CDR3 is CASSQDFSGSSRNEQFF. Here the CDR3 DNA reads TGCGCCAGCAGCCAAGACTTTAGCGGGAGTAGTCGGAATGAGCAGTTCTTC.

This chain uses TRBV27 with TRBJ2-3, with D unclear. CDR1 MNHEY and CDR2 SMNVEV come from the germline V gene (reference sequence). Trimming stripped 8 bases from V and 1 base from J, with 10 bases between. This CDR3 contains 13 residues. The CDR3 loop reads CASLSLGTDTQYF. Written as DNA, the CDR3 is TGTGCCAGCCTCAGCCTAGGCACAGATACGCAGTATTTT.

The gene calls are TRBV9 and TRBJ2-7; D is uncertain. The CDR3 contains 15 residues. CDR1 and CDR2 from the germline V gene are SGDLS and YYNGEE. Trimming cost V 2 bases and J 1 base, with 13 bases left between them. This CDR3 reads CASSVGPTESYEQYF. As DNA, the CDR3 is TGTGCCAGCAGCGTTGGTCCTACTGAGTCCTACGAGCAGTACTTC. Together with reference TRBV9 and TRBJ2-7, the CDR3 gives the full variable domain: DSGVTQTPKHLITATGQRVTLRCSPRSGDLSVYWYQQSLDQGLQFLIQYYNGEERAKGNILERFSAQQFPDLHSELNLSSLELGDSALYFCASSVGPTESYEQYFGPGTRLTVT.

This sequence joins TRBV2 and TRBJ2-7; 11 bases are shared with TRBD2. Germline-derived CDR1 and CDR2 are SNHLY and FYNNEI. J was trimmed by 0 bases and V by 7 bases; bases with no gene match: 11. CDR3 length: 17 residues. Here the CDR3 DNA reads TGTGCCAGCAAGGAACTAGCGGGAGCTTCCAGCTCCTACGAGCAGTACTTC. As protein: CASKELAGASSSYEQYF.

This clonotype was recorded a few times. V is TRBV24-1 and J is TRBJ2-7, with a tentative D call TRBD1 (5 bases). V dropped 11 bases and J dropped 5 bases, with 12 bases sitting between them. This CDR3 comprises 11 residues. The germline gives CDR1 KGHDR, CDR2 SFDVKD. CDR3 residues: CARGRQNEQYF. Here the CDR3 DNA reads TGTGCCAGGGGCAGACAGAACGAGCAGTACTTC.

Remarks on this clonotype: A much larger clone differs from this one at a single base, so this may be a read error. The gene calls are TRBV20-1 and TRBJ2-1; 15 positions match TRBD2. The germline V gene has CDR1 DFQATT and CDR2 SNEGSKA (reference sequence). The CDR3 consists of 15 residues. CDR3 sequence reads: CGAFRTSGRGNEQFF. CDR3 nucleotides: TGCGGTGCTTTTCGGACTAGCGGGAGGGGTAATGAGCAGTTCTTC.

This clonotype was counted a few times. The chain couples TRBV15 to TRBJ2-3, with D uncertain. The CDR3 is 14 residues long. CDR1 is LNHNV, CDR2 YYDKDF, per germline (reference sequence). V lost 11 bases and J 0 bases, leaving 15 bases between the germline ends. The DNA of the CDR3 is TGTGCCTCCACAGACTGGACGAGCACAGATACGCAGTATTTT. It codes for CASTDWTSTDTQYF.

This rearrangement joins TRBV5-1 to TRBJ2-5, with 11 bases matching TRBD2. Germline CDR1 and CDR2: SGHRS and YFSETQ. CDR3 length equals 17 residues. The ends lost 5 bases at V and 11 bases at J; junction bases unmatched: 20. The CDR3 region is CASSIAGGPHGNGEQYF. The CDR3 DNA sequence: TGCGCCAGCAGTATAGCGGGAGGGCCACATGGAAATGGTGAGCAGTACTTC.

This clonotype was detected once. The rearrangement uses TRBV21-1 and TRBJ2-6; TRBD2 is the table's D call, not checked against the DNA. TRBV21-1 is a recognized pseudogene. The CDR3 length is 19 residues. The CDR3 nucleotides read TGTGCCAGCAGCAAATTGTGGAGAGCTAGACACGCTAGGGCCAACGTCCTGACTTTC. Translation gives CASSKLWRARHARANVLTF.

The sample holds a few counts of this clonotype. The chain recombines TRBV20-1 with TRBJ2-7; D is perhaps TRBD2 (5 bases). The CDR3 covers 15 residues. Germline loops: CDR1 DFQATT, CDR2 SNEGSKA (reference sequence). Trimming left V 3 bases short and J 9 bases short, with 24 bases between. The CDR3 spells CSARRTGISQQRQYF. In nucleotides, the CDR3 is TGCAGTGCTAGGAGGACCGGGATCTCCCAGCAAAGGCAGTACTTC.